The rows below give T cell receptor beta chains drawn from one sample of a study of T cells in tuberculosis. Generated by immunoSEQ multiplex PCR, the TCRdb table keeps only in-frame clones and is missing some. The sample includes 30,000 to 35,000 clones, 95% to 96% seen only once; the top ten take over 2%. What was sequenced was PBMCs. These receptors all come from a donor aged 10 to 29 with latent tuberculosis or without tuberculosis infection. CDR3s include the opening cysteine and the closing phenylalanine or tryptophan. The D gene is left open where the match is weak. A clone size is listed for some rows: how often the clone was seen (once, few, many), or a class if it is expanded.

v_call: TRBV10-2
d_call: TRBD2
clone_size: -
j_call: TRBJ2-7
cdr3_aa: CATATSGDGNYEQYF
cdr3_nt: TGCGCCACCGCTACTAGCGGGGATGGGAACTACGAGCAGTACTTC

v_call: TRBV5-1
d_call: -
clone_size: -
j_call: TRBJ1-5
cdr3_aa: CASSLEGVEPQHF
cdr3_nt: TGCGCCAGCAGCTTGGAGGGGGTCGAACCCCAGCATTTT

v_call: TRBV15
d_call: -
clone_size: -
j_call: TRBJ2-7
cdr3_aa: CATSREGAFDEQYF
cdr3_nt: TGTGCCACCAGCAGAGAGGGGGCTTTCGACGAGCAGTACTTC

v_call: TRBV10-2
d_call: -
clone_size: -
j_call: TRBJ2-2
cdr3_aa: CASALANTGELFF
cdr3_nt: TGCGCCAGCGCGCTGGCGAACACCGGGGAGCTGTTTTTT

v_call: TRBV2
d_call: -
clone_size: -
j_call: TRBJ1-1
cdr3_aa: CASMPSMNTEAFF
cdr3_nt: TGTGCCAGCATGCCCTCTATGAACACTGAAGCTTTCTTT

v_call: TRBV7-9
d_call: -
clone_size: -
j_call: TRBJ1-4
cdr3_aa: CASGAVGSVGEKLFF
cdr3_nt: TGTGCCAGCGGGGCCGTGGGGTCAGTTGGGGAAAAACTGTTTTTT

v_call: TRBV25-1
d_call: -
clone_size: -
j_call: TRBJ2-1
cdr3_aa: CASTENNEQFF
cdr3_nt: TGTGCCAGCACCGAGAACAATGAGCAGTTCTTC

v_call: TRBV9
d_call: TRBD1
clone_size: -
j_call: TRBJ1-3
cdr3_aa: CASSSRTGGTGNTIYF
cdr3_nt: TGTGCCAGCAGCTCCCGGACAGGCGGGACTGGAAACACCATATATTTT

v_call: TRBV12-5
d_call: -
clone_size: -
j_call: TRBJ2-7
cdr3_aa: CASGSQGGSFLNEQYF
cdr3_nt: TGTGCTAGTGGTTCCCAGGGGGGCTCCTTCCTCAACGAGCAGTACTTC

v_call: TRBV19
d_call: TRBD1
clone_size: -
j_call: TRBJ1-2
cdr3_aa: CASRPGTGDGYTF
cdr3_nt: TGTGCCAGTAGACCCGGGACAGGGGATGGCTACACCTTC

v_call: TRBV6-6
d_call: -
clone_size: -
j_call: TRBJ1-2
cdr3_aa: CASRQEGIWGYTF
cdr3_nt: TGTGCCAGCAGACAGGAAGGGATTTGGGGCTACACCTTC

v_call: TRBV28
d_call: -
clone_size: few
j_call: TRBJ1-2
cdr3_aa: CASTGTLNYGYTF
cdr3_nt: TGTGCCAGCACCGGGACACTTAACTATGGCTACACCTTC

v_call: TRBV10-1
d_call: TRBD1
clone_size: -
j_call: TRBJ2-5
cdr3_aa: CASSEEGATGKETQYF
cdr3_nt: TGCGCCAGCAGTGAGGAGGGGGCAACAGGGAAAGAGACCCAGTACTTC

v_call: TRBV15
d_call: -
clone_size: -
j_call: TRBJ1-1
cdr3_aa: CATSRDRQPRTEAFF
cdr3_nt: TGTGCCACCAGCAGAGATAGGCAACCGAGGACTGAAGCTTTCTTT

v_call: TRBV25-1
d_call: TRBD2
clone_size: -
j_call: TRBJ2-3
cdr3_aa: CASSTSGNRGDTQYF
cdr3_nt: TGTGCCAGCAGCACTAGCGGGAATAGGGGGGATACGCAGTATTTT

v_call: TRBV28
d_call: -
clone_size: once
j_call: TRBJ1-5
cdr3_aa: CASGTNSNQPQHF
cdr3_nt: TGTGCCAGCGGGACAAATAGCAATCAGCCCCAGCATTTT

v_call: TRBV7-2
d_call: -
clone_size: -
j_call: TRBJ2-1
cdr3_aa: CASSFSSPPYNEQFF
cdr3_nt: TGTGCCAGCAGCTTCTCTAGTCCCCCCTACAATGAGCAGTTCTTC

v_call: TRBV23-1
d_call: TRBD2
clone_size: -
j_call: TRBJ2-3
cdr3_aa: CASSQSQREGRAVSTDTQYF
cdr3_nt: TGCGCCAGCAGTCAATCGCAGCGGGAGGGCCGTGCCGTTAGCACAGATACGCAGTATTTT

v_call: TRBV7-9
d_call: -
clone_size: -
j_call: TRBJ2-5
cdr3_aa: CASSLEEVQETQYF
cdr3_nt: TGTGCCAGCAGCTTAGAGGAGGTCCAAGAGACCCAGTACTTC

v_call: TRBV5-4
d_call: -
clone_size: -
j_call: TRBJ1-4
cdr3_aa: CASSASGKEKLFF
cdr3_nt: TGTGCCAGCAGCGCATCAGGGAAGGAAAAACTGTTTTTT

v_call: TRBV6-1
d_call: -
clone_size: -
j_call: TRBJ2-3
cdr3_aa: CASSEARVKVSPLSTDTQYF
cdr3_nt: TGTGCCAGCAGTGAAGCGAGGGTTAAGGTAAGCCCCCTTAGCACAGATACGCAGTATTTT

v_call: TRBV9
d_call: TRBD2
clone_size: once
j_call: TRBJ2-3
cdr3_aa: CASSVEPGGYTQYF
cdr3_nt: TGTGCCAGCAGCGTCGAACCGGGGGGATATACGCAGTATTTT

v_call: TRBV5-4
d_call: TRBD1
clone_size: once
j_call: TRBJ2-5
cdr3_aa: CASSNLPGQGQETQYF
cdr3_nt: TGTGCCAGCAGCAATCTTCCGGGACAGGGCCAAGAGACCCAGTACTTC

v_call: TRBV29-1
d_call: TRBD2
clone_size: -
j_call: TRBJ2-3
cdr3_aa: CSVTRLAMRQYF
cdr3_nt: TGCAGCGTCACTAGACTAGCGATGAGGCAGTATTTT

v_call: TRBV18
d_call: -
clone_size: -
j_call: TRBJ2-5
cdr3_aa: CASSPLVGIASQETQYF
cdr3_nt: TGTGCCAGCTCACCATTGGTCGGAATAGCGAGTCAAGAGACCCAGTACTTC

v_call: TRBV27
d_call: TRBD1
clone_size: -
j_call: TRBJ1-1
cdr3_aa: CASSLTGVGNTEAFF
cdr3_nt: TGTGCCAGCAGTTTGACAGGGGTGGGAAACACTGAAGCTTTCTTT

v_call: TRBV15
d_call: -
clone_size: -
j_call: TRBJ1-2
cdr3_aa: CATSRDPQGFGYTF
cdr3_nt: TGTGCCACCAGCAGAGATCCCCAGGGGTTTGGCTACACCTTC

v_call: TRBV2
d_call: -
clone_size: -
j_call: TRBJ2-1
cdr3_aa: CASSETPPDEQFF
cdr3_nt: TGTGCCAGCAGTGAAACCCCACCAGATGAGCAGTTCTTC

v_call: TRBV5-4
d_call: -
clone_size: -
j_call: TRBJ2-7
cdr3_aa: CASSPRAGSSYEQYF
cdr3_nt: TGTGCCAGCAGCCCCAGGGCTGGAAGCTCCTACGAGCAGTACTTC

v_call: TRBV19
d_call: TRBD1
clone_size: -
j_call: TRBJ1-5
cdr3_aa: CASSIVQGGNQPQHF
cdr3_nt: TGTGCCAGTAGTATTGTACAGGGGGGCAATCAGCCCCAGCATTTT

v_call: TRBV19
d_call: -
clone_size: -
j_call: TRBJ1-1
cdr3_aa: CASSERGGGRVEAFF
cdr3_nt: TGTGCCAGTAGTGAGCGCGGGGGCGGAAGGGTGGAAGCTTTCTTT

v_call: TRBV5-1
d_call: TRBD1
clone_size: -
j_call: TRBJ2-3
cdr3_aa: CASSSRAEGGPDTQYF
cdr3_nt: TGCGCCAGCAGTTCGAGGGCGGAAGGGGGCCCAGATACGCAGTATTTT

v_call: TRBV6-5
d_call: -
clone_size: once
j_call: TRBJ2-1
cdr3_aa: CASSYDTYNEQFF
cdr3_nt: TGTGCCAGCAGTTACGACACGTACAATGAGCAGTTCTTC

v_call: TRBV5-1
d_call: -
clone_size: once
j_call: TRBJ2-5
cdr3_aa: CASGGTAQETQYF
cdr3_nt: TGCGCCAGCGGAGGGACAGCGCAAGAGACCCAGTACTTC

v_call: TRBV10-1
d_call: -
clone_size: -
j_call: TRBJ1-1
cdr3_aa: CASSESGGQLAEAFF
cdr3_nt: TGCGCCAGCAGTGAGTCGGGGGGGCAATTGGCTGAAGCTTTCTTT

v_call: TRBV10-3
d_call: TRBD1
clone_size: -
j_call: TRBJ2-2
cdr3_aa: CAIRGQGNTGELFF
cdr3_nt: TGTGCCATCAGGGGACAGGGAAACACCGGGGAGCTGTTTTTT